The clone carrying this TCR beta chain has a count of ten or more. The data originate from a study of CD8 T cells in ankylosing spondylitis. Via MiXCR, TCRdb re-called the 5' RACE reads, giving one row per CDR3 protein. The sample records nearly 350,000 distinct CDR3 sequences, over 12% being singletons. V was clipped by 2 bases and J by 6 bases, with 12 bases between them. Germline assignment: CDR1 DFQATT and CDR2 SNEGSKA (reference sequence). The CDR3 consists of 13 residues. The chain carries TRBV20-1 and TRBJ2-3, with D hard to call. The receptor was isolated from a male donor with ankylosing spondylitis or in good health (not recorded which). The sequenced material came from blood, either unsorted or a sorted T cell fraction (not recorded which). This CDR3 is CSARRSRWDTQYF. As DNA, the CDR3 is TGCAGTGCTAGACGGAGCCGGTGGGATACGCAGTATTTT.